What follows are 5 T cell receptor beta chains derived from one specimen sequenced in a study of CD8 T cells in ankylosing spondylitis. TCRdb re-analysed the 5' RACE reads in MiXCR, keeping a single row per CDR3 protein. This table holds approximately 180,000 distinct CDR3 sequences, roughly 18% found once. The sample was blood, either unsorted or a sorted T cell fraction (not recorded which). These receptors all stem from a male donor under 35 with ankylosing spondylitis or in good health (not recorded which).

This clonotype was counted many times. The genes are TRBV28 and TRBJ1-1; 10 nucleotides line up with TRBD1. Germline V lookup: CDR1 MDHEN, CDR2 SYDVKM. The CDR3 is made up of 16 amino acids. V lost 5 bases to trimming and J lost 0 bases; unmatched junction nucleotides: 6. The CDR3 bases are TGTGCCAGCAGTCCGACCGGGACAGGGGTGAACACTGAAGCTTTCTTT. Translation gives CASSPTGTGVNTEAFF.

In this sample, this clonotype turned up many times. The chain links TRBV2 to TRBJ2-3; D ambiguous. Germline CDR1 SNHLY, CDR2 FYNNEI. The V gene lost 11 bases and the J gene lost 6 bases, with 3 bases spanning the gap. The CDR3 has 8 residues. The CDR3 sequence is CAADTQYF. CDR3 DNA: TGTGCCGCCGATACGCAGTATTTT. Based on the CDR3 plus reference TRBV2 and TRBJ2-3, the full variable domain is EPEVTQTPSHQVTQMGQEVILRCVPISNHLYFYWYRQILGQKVEFLVSFYNNEISEKSEIFDDQFSVERPDGSNFTLKIRSTKLEDSAMYFCAADTQYFGPGTRLTVL.

This rearrangement joins TRBV29-1 to TRBJ2-1; D is possibly TRBD2 (5 bases). This CDR3 comprises 12 residues. Germline assignment: CDR1 SQVTM and CDR2 ANQGSEA. The CDR3 DNA reads as TGCACCACCCGGGGTTTCTACAATGAGCAGTTCTTC. This gives the protein CTTRGFYNEQFF.

At least ten counts were recorded for this clonotype. The genes are TRBV12-3 or TRBV12-4 and TRBJ2-7, with 8 nucleotides matching TRBD1. The CDR3 contains 12 residues. Losses at the gene ends were 4 bases for V and 6 bases for J; bases not matched to a gene: 2. CDR3 sequence (DNA): TGTGCCAGCAGTTCCGGGACAGGCGAGCAGTACGTC. It is translated as CASSSGTGEQYV.

This clonotype was detected many times. V is TRBV27 and J is TRBJ1-5; the D is unclear. CDR3 length: 14 amino acids. Deletions cut 3 bases from V and 7 bases from J, with 13 bases between. Germline V gene sequence: CDR1 MNHEY, CDR2 SMNVEV (reference sequence). The CDR3 DNA is TGTGCCAGCAGTTTTGAGGCGGGGATCCAGCCCCAGCATTTT. Translating it yields CASSFEAGIQPQHF.